This T cell receptor beta chain was sequenced in a study of T cells after yellow fever vaccination. The length of the CDR3 is 16 residues. The germline V gene has CDR1 DFQATT and CDR2 SNEGSKA (reference sequence). Trimming removed 6 bases from V and 1 base from J; junction bases left unmatched: 10. General study findings and limits: It was the secondary response that reached its peak faster, day 5 versus 15, but it was weaker. CD4 and CD8 compartments shared a small share of clonotypes. Subsequent to the booster, the majority of primary-vaccination clones reappeared (roughly 96% CD4, about 90% CD8).

As TCR cDNA was made by 5'RACE template switching, a universal primer site and UMIs were added. One entry per CDR3 protein results from TCRdb running MiXCR on the 5' RACE reads. The sample holds about 550,000 distinct CDR3 sequences, roughly 19% seen once. This clonotype appeared a single time. Its antigen is unknown. V usage is TRBV20-1 and J usage is TRBJ2-3; 10 bases line up with TRBD1. The sample in question was PBMCs, obtained 15 days after the yellow fever booster vaccination. This receptor was taken from a man aged 25-45 years who received the YFV17D yellow fever vaccine. CDR3 sequence reads: CSADKAGTGGTDTQYF. The DNA of the CDR3 is TGCAGTGCAGATAAAGCCGGGACAGGGGGCACAGATACGCAGTATTTT.